These T cell receptor beta chains were read from a single sample in a study of blood T cell repertoires in COVID-19. Using immunoSEQ multiplex PCR, the repertoire was profiled, and TCRdb retains in-frame clones only, with some absent. The sample holds some 170,000 clones, 70% to 80% seen once. Specimen: peripheral blood. The receptor set was obtained from a woman between 45 and 60 years old with active or convalescent COVID-19. Both conserved end residues are part of each CDR3. Fields, in order: V gene, D gene, clone size, J gene, CDR3 DNA, CDR3 protein. A D gene is named only where the DNA matches it firmly. The listing skips clone size in some rows; elsewhere it reads once, few, many or a size class.

TRBV7-3	TRBD1	NA	TRBJ2-5	TGTGCCAGCAGCCCCGGGACAGGGGGCATTTACCAAGAGACCCAGTACTTC	CASSPGTGGIYQETQYF
TRBV2	TRBD1	once	TRBJ2-1	TGTGCCAGAGGGACAGGCCTGAGCTCCTACAATGAGCAGTTCTTC	CARGTGLSSYNEQFF
TRBV30	NA	NA	TRBJ1-1	TGTGCCTGGGGGCGCAGGGGCGGTGAAGCTTTCTTT	CAWGRRGGEAFF
TRBV12-3/TRBV12-4	TRBD1	NA	TRBJ1-4	TGTGCCAGCAGTGACAGGGTTAATGAAAAACTGTTTTTT	CASSDRVNEKLFF
TRBV6-5	NA	NA	TRBJ1-4	TGTGCCAGCACCCCCCGGGGTGGGTCTAATGAAAAACTGTTTTTT	CASTPRGGSNEKLFF
TRBV7-8	NA	NA	TRBJ1-2	TGTGCCAGCAGCTTAGCAGGGGGTTATGGCTACACCTTC	CASSLAGGYGYTF
TRBV7-2	TRBD2	few	TRBJ2-3	TGTGCCAGCAGCAGAACCGTGACCCCAGCGGGAGGGCGCACAGATACGCAGTATTTT	CASSRTVTPAGGRTDTQYF
TRBV30	TRBD1	many	TRBJ1-2	TGTGCCTGGAAAGGGGACAGGGTAAACTATGGCTACACCTTC	CAWKGDRVNYGYTF
TRBV19	TRBD2	NA	TRBJ2-7	TGTGCCAGTAGTAAGGGACTACCTTCCTACGAGCAGTACTTC	CASSKGLPSYEQYF
TRBV5-1	NA	few	TRBJ1-3	TGCGCCAGCAGCGCGCTGGGAGCGGGGAGTGGAAACACCATATATTTT	CASSALGAGSGNTIYF